Presented here are 30 T cell receptor beta chains from one specimen sequenced in a study of shared clonotypes between healthy human individuals. Sequenced by immunoSEQ multiplex PCR; TCRdb stores in-frame clones only, minus some. The sample gives roughly 2 million clones, 90% to 95% of which show up once; approximately 0.13% is in the top ten. The specimen was naive CD4+ T cells sorted from blood. The subset was: CD45RA+ positively selected. These receptors originate from a man aged 18 to 35 in good health.

The rearrangement links TRBV7-9 to TRBJ2-5, with unresolved D. The CDR3 is 15 residues long. CDR1 and CDR2 from the germline V gene are SEHNR and FQNEAQ (reference sequence). V was cut by 4 bases and J by 2 bases, with 14 bases left in between. In nucleotides, the CDR3 is TGTGCCAGCAGCTATAGAACAGCGTCACAAGAGACCCAGTACTTC. It encodes CASSYRTASQETQYF.

As to this clone: This CDR3 is also generated by other DNA sequences in the sample. Here the CDR3 DNA reads TGTGCCAGTAGTAGACAGGGGACCAACACCGGGGAGCTGTTTTTT. Its protein is CASSRQGTNTGELFF. The chain combines TRBV19 with TRBJ2-2; 8 bases match TRBD1. Trimming removed 4 bases from V and 2 bases from J; junction bases left unmatched: 3. Germline CDR1 reads LNHDA; CDR2 reads SQIVND (reference sequence). The CDR3 covers 15 residues.

The gene calls are TRBV25-1 and TRBJ1-1; 7 bases map to TRBD1. This CDR3 region has 13 residues. CDR1 MGHDK and CDR2 SYGVNS come from the germline V gene. The V and J ends lost 1 base and 5 bases, in that order; junction bases with no gene match: 1. This CDR3 reads CASSELDRTEAFF. As DNA, the CDR3 is TGTGCCAGCAGTGAATTGGACAGGACTGAAGCTTTCTTT.

The V gene is TRBV9, the J gene TRBJ2-2, with unresolved D. The CDR3 consists of 15 residues. Trimming removed 3 bases at V and 4 bases at J, with 13 bases between. Germline-derived CDR1 and CDR2 are SGDLS and YYNGEE. CDR3 amino acids: CASSGSVKGTGELFF. DNA of the CDR3: TGTGCCAGCAGCGGATCGGTGAAGGGCACCGGGGAGCTGTTTTTT.

The CDR3 DNA reads as TGCGCCAGCAAACCGGACAGGGCAAACTATGGCTACACCTTC. Translating gives CASKPDRANYGYTF. This chain uses TRBV5-1 with TRBJ1-2, with 8 bases aligning to TRBD1. The CDR3 totals 14 residues. V lost 6 bases, J lost 2 bases, and 6 bases stayed unmatched. CDR1 and CDR2 (germline): SGHRS, YFSETQ.

The J gene is TRBJ2-5, the V gene TRBV5-4, with D unresolved. Germline loops: CDR1 SGHNT, CDR2 YYREEE (reference sequence). Trimming took off 0 bases at V and 4 bases at J, with 10 bases between the two ends. CDR3 length: 14 amino acids. The CDR3 here is CASSLAQQIETQYF. The DNA of the CDR3 is TGTGCCAGCAGCTTGGCCCAGCAGATAGAGACCCAGTACTTC.

V usage is TRBV7-9 and J usage is TRBJ2-7, with TRBD2 matching over 7 bases. The CDR3 contains 15 residues. CDR1 and CDR2 (germline): SEHNR, FQNEAQ (reference sequence). J gave up 6 bases and V 4 bases, and 12 bases lay outside the gene matches. The CDR3 protein is CASSCPPGLPCEQYF. As DNA, the CDR3 is TGTGCCAGCAGCTGCCCTCCGGGACTACCTTGCGAGCAGTACTTC.

The table lists this clone with many counts. V usage is TRBV11-2 and J usage is TRBJ2-7; tentatively, D is TRBD1 or TRBD2 (5 bases each). Germline CDR1 and CDR2: SGHAT and FQNNGV. With 2 bases removed from V and 4 bases from J, the gap between germline ends came to 12 bases. CDR3 length: 14 amino acids. CDR3 amino acids: CASSLRGESYEQYF. The CDR3 DNA is TGTGCCAGCAGCTTACGAGGGGAAAGTTACGAGCAGTACTTC.

This chain connects TRBV7-2 to TRBJ1-2, with D hard to call. Looked up from germline, CDR1 is SGHTA and CDR2 is FQGNSA. The CDR3 has 12 residues. V was pared by 2 bases and J by 13 bases, with 14 bases between. CDR3 sequence reads: CASSLSASWATF. CDR3 in DNA: TGTGCCAGCAGCTTATCTGCGTCATGGGCCACCTTC. Variable domain in full (rest from reference TRBV7-2 and TRBJ1-2): GAGVSQSPSNKVTEKGKDVELRCDPISGHTALYWYRQSLGQGLEFLIYFQGNSAPDKSGLPSDRFSAERTGGSVSTLTIQRTQQEDSAVYLCASSLSASWATFGSGTRLTVV.

The gene calls are TRBV28 and TRBJ2-7; D possibly corresponds to TRBD1 (5 bases). Per germline, CDR1 MDHEN and CDR2 SYDVKM. The ends were cut back, 6 bases at V and 3 bases at J, with 21 bases in the middle. CDR3 length equals 16 residues. The CDR3 loop reads CASRGLWQGSHYEQYF. The CDR3 region has the DNA TGTGCCAGCAGGGGGCTTTGGCAGGGAAGTCACTACGAGCAGTACTTC.

This clone has only one observation. J is TRBJ1-1 and V is TRBV2, with 7 nucleotides matching TRBD1. This CDR3 contains 15 residues. V was pared by 8 bases and J by 5 bases, with 14 bases of the junction left unmatched. The germline gives CDR1 SNHLY, CDR2 FYNNEI. The CDR3 spells CASQGGDSGGTEAFF. The DNA for the CDR3 is TGTGCCAGCCAAGGTGGGGACAGCGGGGGTACTGAAGCTTTCTTT.

The rearrangement uses TRBV7-9 and TRBJ2-7; D remains ambiguous. The CDR3 is 12 residues long. The germline V gene encodes CDR1 SEHNR and CDR2 FQNEAQ (reference sequence). V was pared by 5 bases and J by 3 bases, with 8 bases between. The CDR3 DNA reads as TGTGCCAGCAGCCCTATCGGCTACGAGCAGTACTTC. Its translation: CASSPIGYEQYF.

This chain joins TRBV28 and TRBJ1-1; D call uncertain. Germline V gene data show CDR1 as MDHEN and CDR2 as SYDVKM. The CDR3 has 14 residues. With 5 bases removed from V and 10 bases from J, the gap between germline ends came to 20 bases. CDR3 sequence: CASSPPLGTGRAFF. CDR3 DNA sequence: TGTGCCAGCAGTCCGCCGTTGGGAACCGGGAGAGCTTTCTTT.

On this clone itself: Other DNA sequences in the same sample also yield this CDR3. The V gene is TRBV5-1, the J gene TRBJ1-6, with D perhaps TRBD1 (5 bases). The V and J ends lost 2 bases and 5 bases respectively, with 8 bases between them. The germline CDR1 and CDR2 sequences are SGHRS and YFSETQ. The CDR3 contains 14 residues. For the CDR3, the DNA is TGCGCCAGCAGCTTCGCCAGGGATAATTCACCCCTCCACTTT. This gives the protein CASSFARDNSPLHF.

DNA for the CDR3: TGCGCCAGCAAAATAGGGACTAGCGGGAGGTGGACCTACGAGCAGTACTTC. Residues: CASKIGTSGRWTYEQYF. This chain connects TRBV5-1 to TRBJ2-7; the match to TRBD2 covers 15 bases. Germline V gene sequence: CDR1 SGHRS, CDR2 YFSETQ. The CDR3 is 17 residues long. V was pared by 6 bases and J by 2 bases, with 9 bases of the junction left unmatched.

The chain carries TRBV18 and TRBJ1-3; 7 bases are shared with TRBD1. Germline V CDR1 and CDR2: KGHSH, LQKENI. V shed 1 base, J shed 3 bases, and the junction held 6 bases outside the gene matches. The CDR3 sequence is 16 residues long. As DNA, the CDR3 is TGTGCCAGCTCACCACTCGGCCAGGGGGTTGGAAACACCATATATTTT. This translates into CASSPLGQGVGNTIYF.

The chain combines TRBV7-8 with TRBJ2-1, with D unresolved. The CDR3 is 12 amino acids. Germline CDR1 is SGHVS and CDR2 is FQNEAQ. Trimming took off 5 bases at V and 6 bases at J, with 8 bases between the two ends. The CDR3 loop reads CASSLRLNEQFF. In DNA, the CDR3 is TGTGCCAGCAGCCTCCGACTCAATGAGCAGTTCTTC. Combining the CDR3 with reference TRBV7-8 and TRBJ2-1 gives the whole variable domain GAGVSQSPRYKVAKRGQDVALRCDPISGHVSLFWYQQALGQGPEFLTYFQNEAQLDKSGLPSDRFFAERPEGSVSTLKIQRTQQEDSAVYLCASSLRLNEQFFGPGTRLTVL.

This clone is a singleton in its sample. The J gene is TRBJ2-6, the V gene TRBV6-5, with D hard to call. V lost 2 bases to trimming and J lost 3 bases, with 8 bases between them. The CDR3 has 15 residues. Germline V gives CDR1 MNHEY, CDR2 SVGAGI. The CDR3 DNA follows: TGTGCCAGCAGTTACGGGCCGGGTGGGGCCAACGTCCTGACTTTC. This gives the protein CASSYGPGGANVLTF.

V and J are TRBV6-6 and TRBJ2-3, with D perhaps matching TRBD2 (6 bases). Germline lookup yields CDR1 MNHNY and CDR2 SVGAGI (reference sequence). CDR3 length: 16 amino acids. Trimming took off 5 bases at V and 0 bases at J, with 15 bases between the two ends. CDR3 residues: CASSRGRGDSTDTQYF. CDR3 sequence (DNA): TGTGCCAGCAGTAGGGGTCGCGGGGATAGCACAGATACGCAGTATTTT.

About this clone itself: This sample also contains other DNA sequences that code for the same CDR3. The chain combines TRBV7-9 with TRBJ1-6; no definite D call. The V gene's germline CDR1 is SEHNR and CDR2 FQNEAQ (reference sequence). The CDR3 runs to 13 residues. Trimming removed 0 bases from V and 8 bases from J, with 5 bases in between. The CDR3: CASSLAGDSPLHF. The CDR3 DNA reads TGTGCCAGCAGCTTAGCCGGGGATTCACCCCTCCACTTT.

There are a few counts of this clone. The chain recombines TRBV19 with TRBJ1-6; 8 positions match TRBD1. Germline trimming cut 3 bases from V and 7 bases from J; bases unmatched to any gene: 2. Germline V gives CDR1 LNHDA, CDR2 SQIVND (reference sequence). CDR3 length: 14 residues. The CDR3 loop is CASSINRGNSPLHF. CDR3 nucleotide sequence: TGTGCCAGTAGTATTAACAGGGGGAATTCACCCCTCCACTTT.

Concerning this clone: Other DNA sequences in the same sample also yield this CDR3. Written as DNA, the CDR3 is TGTGCCAGCAGCCAAGGCTCTGGAAACACCATATATTTT. Translating gives CASSQGSGNTIYF. The chain links TRBV6-5 to TRBJ1-3; D unclear. Per germline, CDR1 MNHEY and CDR2 SVGAGI. V was shortened by 6 bases and J by 0 bases, with 6 bases between the two germline ends. CDR3 length equals 13 residues.

J is TRBJ1-2 and V is TRBV5-8; TRBD1 matches at 11 bases. The CDR3 sequence is 17 residues long. Germline assignment: CDR1 SGHTS and CDR2 YDEGEE. Losses at the gene ends were 0 bases for V and 4 bases for J; bases not matched to a gene: 8. Here the CDR3 DNA reads TGTGCCAGCAGCTTGGGTACGGGACAGGGGGTGAGCTATGGCTACACCTTC. Protein: CASSLGTGQGVSYGYTF.

The CDR3 region is CASSLLVGVMNTEAFF. The DNA for the CDR3 is TGCGCCAGCAGCTTGTTAGTAGGGGTCATGAACACTGAAGCTTTCTTT. This chain connects TRBV5-1 to TRBJ1-1, with D possibly matching TRBD1 (5 bases). Trimming took off 1 base at V and 0 bases at J, with 13 bases between the two ends. Germline loops: CDR1 SGHRS, CDR2 YFSETQ. The CDR3 is 16 residues long.

This clone is a singleton in its sample. Other DNA sequences within the sample encode an identical CDR3. The chain is built from TRBV6-5 and TRBJ2-7; no reliable D call. With 2 bases removed from V and 1 base from J, the gap between germline ends came to 6 bases. The length of the CDR3 is 13 residues. The germline V gene has CDR1 MNHEY and CDR2 SVGAGI. CDR3 loop: CASSYRASYEQYF. CDR3 bases: TGTGCCAGCAGTTACAGGGCTTCCTACGAGCAGTACTTC.

This chain connects TRBV5-1 to TRBJ2-3, with D possibly matching TRBD2 (6 bases). The CDR3 has 15 amino acids. Germline CDR1 reads SGHRS; CDR2 reads YFSETQ. Between the trimmed V and J ends, which lost 6 bases and 0 bases, there was a span of 14 bases. This chain's CDR3 is CASTWGGTSTDTQYF. CDR3 nucleotides: TGCGCCAGCACCTGGGGCGGGACTAGCACAGATACGCAGTATTTT.

This sequence joins TRBV5-6 and TRBJ2-7; D might be TRBD1 (5 bases). The germline V gene encodes CDR1 SGHDT and CDR2 YYEEEE. The CDR3 has 14 residues. The V and J ends lost 10 bases and 0 bases respectively, with 17 bases between them. As DNA, the CDR3 is TGTGCCTCTCGGGCCAGGGCGGCCTCCTACGAGCAGTACTTC. Protein: CASRARAASYEQYF.

V is TRBV11-2 and J is TRBJ2-7; D ambiguous. V was shortened by 8 bases and J by 3 bases, with 20 bases between the two germline ends. Germline V gene lookup returns CDR1 SGHAT and CDR2 FQNNGV. CDR3 length: 15 amino acids. The CDR3 loop reads CASGEDSLYFYEQYF. In DNA, the CDR3 is TGTGCCAGCGGGGAAGACTCCCTATACTTCTACGAGCAGTACTTC.

V and J are TRBV30 and TRBJ1-5; tentatively, D is TRBD1 (5 bases). Trimming took off 1 base at V and 4 bases at J, with 8 bases between the two ends. The germline CDR1 and CDR2 sequences are GTSNPN and SVGIG (reference sequence). The CDR3 has 13 residues. The CDR3 DNA sequence: TGTGCCTGGAGTGAGGGGAGGAATCAGCCCCAGCATTTT. Residues: CAWSEGRNQPQHF.

A word on this clone: The same CDR3 is also encoded by other DNA sequences in this sample. V and J are TRBV6-5 and TRBJ2-1, with a tentative D call TRBD2 (5 bases). With 0 bases removed from V and 0 bases from J, the gap between germline ends came to 9 bases. Germline V gene lookup returns CDR1 MNHEY and CDR2 SVGAGI. CDR3 length: 16 amino acids. The CDR3 here is CASSYSRVSSYNEQFF. CDR3 DNA sequence: TGTGCCAGCAGTTACTCGAGGGTTAGCTCCTACAATGAGCAGTTCTTC.